Below, 24 T cell receptor beta chains from the same sample are listed, as sequenced in a study of blood T cell repertoires in COVID-19. Repertoires were generated with immunoSEQ multiplex PCR, while TCRdb's copy carries only in-frame clones and drops some. The sample contains roughly 340,000 clones, around 89% of which appear only once. Specimen: peripheral blood. Receptors originate from a young woman with COVID-19, enrolled during active disease.

The chain is built from TRBV29-1 and TRBJ1-1, with 8 bases matching TRBD1. The CDR3 is 13 residues long. Germline values: CDR1 SQVTM, CDR2 ANQGSEA. Unmatched junction bases numbered 7, after V lost 6 bases and J lost 4 bases. CDR3 DNA: TGCAGCGTAGCGACAGGGGCGGTCACTGAAGCTTTCTTT. Protein sequence: CSVATGAVTEAFF.

This clone has ten or more counts. The V and J genes are TRBV27 and TRBJ1-5; 8 bases are a match to TRBD1. The trim removed 5 bases at V and 5 bases at J, leaving 8 bases unmatched. Germline loops: CDR1 MNHEY, CDR2 SMNVEV (reference sequence). The CDR3 loop spans 15 amino acids. In DNA form, the CDR3 reads TGTGCCAGCAGTCCCCGGACAGGGATTTATCAGCCCCAGCATTTT. It encodes CASSPRTGIYQPQHF.

The gene calls are TRBV5-1 and TRBJ2-1; D gene unclear. Looked up from germline, CDR1 is SGHRS and CDR2 is YFSETQ. This CDR3 comprises 11 residues. The V gene lost 0 bases and the J gene lost 12 bases, with 7 bases spanning the gap. The CDR3 sequence: CASSLGSGQFF. Here the CDR3 DNA reads TGCGCCAGCAGCTTGGGGAGTGGGCAGTTCTTC.

CDR3 sequence reads: CASSRDRGTGELFF. The CDR3, as DNA: TGTGCCAGCAGTCGGGACAGGGGCACCGGGGAGCTGTTTTTT. This chain uses TRBV28 with TRBJ2-2; 10 bases match TRBD1. The V gene's germline CDR1 is MDHEN and CDR2 SYDVKM. J lost 4 bases, V lost 5 bases, and 1 base had no gene match. CDR3 length: 14 residues.

This clone came up a few times. The chain combines TRBV28 with TRBJ1-1; unclear D gene. V was cut by 4 bases and J by 7 bases, with 10 bases left in between. This CDR3 is 12 amino acids long. Germline V CDR1 and CDR2: MDHEN, SYDVKM. CDR3 bases: TGTGCCAGCAGTTCCCTCACCAGTGAAGCTTTCTTT. The encoded protein is CASSSLTSEAFF. Full variable domain (outside the CDR3, taken from reference TRBV28 and TRBJ1-1): DVKVTQSSRYLVKRTGEKVFLECVQDMDHENMFWYRQDPGLGLRLIYFSYDVKMKEKGDIPEGYSVSREKKERFSLILESASTNQTSMYLCASSSLTSEAFFGQGTRLTVV.

The genes are TRBV5-1 and TRBJ2-7; no firm D call. CDR3 length: 14 residues. From germline, CDR1 is SGHRS and CDR2 YFSETQ. V was clipped by 0 bases and J by 2 bases, with 9 bases between them. Here the CDR3 reads CASSLDTDTYEQYF. The CDR3 DNA reads as TGCGCCAGCAGCTTGGACACAGATACCTACGAGCAGTACTTC.

This clone was counted a few times. This chain joins TRBV3-1 (or the pseudogene TRBV3-2) and TRBJ1-1; possibly TRBD1 for D (5 bases). Germline values: CDR1 LGHDT, CDR2 YNNKEL (reference sequence). V lost 1 base, J lost 0 bases, and 6 bases lay in between. The CDR3 contains 14 residues. For the CDR3, the DNA is TGTGCCAGCAGCCAAGCAGGGATGAACACTGAAGCTTTCTTT. Encoded protein: CASSQAGMNTEAFF.

The chain recombines TRBV4-2 with TRBJ2-4; TRBD2 matches 8 bases. CDR1 is LGHNA and CDR2 is YNFKEQ in the germline V gene. The CDR3 runs 15 residues. V was pared by 5 bases and J by 5 bases, with 8 bases of the junction left unmatched. The DNA of the CDR3 is TGTGCCAGCAGCTCCGGCGGGGGGCTAGAAAACATTCAGTACTTC. This codes for CASSSGGGLENIQYF.

This clone was observed a few times. The genes are TRBV3-1 (or the pseudogene TRBV3-2) and TRBJ1-1; TRBD1 aligns across 8 bases. The CDR3 sequence is 15 residues long. The J segment lost 4 bases and the V segment lost 4 bases, leaving 8 bases of the junction unmatched. Germline CDR1 is LGHDT and CDR2 is YNNKEL (reference sequence). The DNA for the CDR3 is TGTGCCAGCAGCCGAGAGGACAGGGTCGGCACTGAAGCTTTCTTT. Translated, it gives CASSREDRVGTEAFF.

The chain recombines TRBV5-6 with TRBJ1-2; D perhaps matches TRBD1 (6 bases). CDR1 and CDR2 from the germline V gene are SGHDT and YYEEEE. The CDR3 runs 16 residues. V was pared by 4 bases and J by 0 bases, with 16 bases between. In DNA, the CDR3 is TGTGCCAGCAGCCCGATGACAGGCCAGCCTAACTATGGCTACACCTTC. Its translation: CASSPMTGQPNYGYTF.

The V gene is TRBV7-2, the J gene TRBJ2-7, with 11 bases that match TRBD1. Germline V gene sequence: CDR1 SGHTA, CDR2 FQGNSA. This CDR3 is 15 amino acids long. V was clipped by 4 bases and J by 3 bases; unmatched bases: 5. Here the CDR3 reads CASSSAGTGGYEQYF. CDR3 DNA: TGTGCCAGCAGCTCCGCCGGGACAGGGGGCTACGAGCAGTACTTC.

This clone has only one observation. V gene TRBV4-1 combines with J gene TRBJ1-4, with a possible D match to TRBD1 (5 bases). The germline gives CDR1 MGHRA, CDR2 YSYEKL. V gave up 1 base and J gave up 8 bases, with 14 bases separating them. The CDR3 runs to 15 residues. Written as DNA, the CDR3 is TGCGCCAGCAGCCAAGTCTGGGGGGGGGACGAAAAACTGTTTTTT. Protein sequence: CASSQVWGGDEKLFF.

This clone is a singleton in its sample. J is TRBJ2-1 and V is TRBV3-1 (or the pseudogene TRBV3-2); TRBD2 is a possible D gene (6 bases). CDR3 length: 23 residues. Looked up from germline, CDR1 is LGHDT and CDR2 is YNNKEL (reference sequence). V was cut by 0 bases and J by 0 bases, with 30 bases left in between. The CDR3 region is CASSQDVGGLTVRPFRSYNEQFF. The DNA for the CDR3 is TGTGCCAGCAGCCAAGATGTGGGGGGACTGACAGTGAGACCTTTCCGCTCCTACAATGAGCAGTTCTTC.

The chain recombines TRBV7-9 with TRBJ2-4; 10 nucleotides match TRBD2. This CDR3 contains 18 residues. CDR1 SEHNR and CDR2 FQNEAQ come from the germline V gene (reference sequence). With V trimmed by 5 bases and J by 0 bases, 10 bases remained unmatched. The CDR3 DNA reads TGTGCCAGCAGCGTAATAACTAGCGGGGTGCTAGCCAAAAACATTCAGTACTTC. It is translated as CASSVITSGVLAKNIQYF.

The chain is built from TRBV5-1 and TRBJ2-5; 9 nucleotides match TRBD1. Trimming at V came to 0 bases and at J to 3 bases, leaving 0 bases not matched to a gene. CDR3 size: 14 residues. Germline V CDR1 and CDR2: SGHRS, YFSETQ. The CDR3: CASSLGQGEETQYF. The CDR3 nucleotides are TGCGCCAGCAGCTTGGGACAGGGGGAAGAGACCCAGTACTTC.

This chain uses TRBV27 with TRBJ2-2, with no clear D. Germline CDR1 and CDR2: MNHEY and SMNVEV (reference sequence). This CDR3 has 14 residues. The V gene lost 3 bases and the J gene lost 6 bases, with 11 bases spanning the gap. CDR3 coding DNA: TGTGCCAGCAGTTTCGCGAATATCGCCGGGGAGCTGTTTTTT. Translated, it gives CASSFANIAGELFF.

The chain couples TRBV7-9 to TRBJ1-4; 9 bases agree with TRBD1. The trim removed 1 base at V and 6 bases at J, leaving 15 bases unmatched. This CDR3 is built from 19 residues. Germline-derived CDR1 and CDR2 are SEHNR and FQNEAQ (reference sequence). CDR3 in amino acids: CASSLGRRTGVRRDEKLFF. Written as DNA, the CDR3 is TGTGCCAGCAGCTTAGGTCGGCGGACAGGGGTAAGACGAGATGAAAAACTGTTTTTT.

The V gene is TRBV6-5, the J gene TRBJ1-1, with TRBD1 matching over 7 bases. In germline, CDR1 is MNHEY, CDR2 SVGAGI. There are 14 residues in the CDR3. The ends lost 9 bases at V and 5 bases at J; junction bases unmatched: 12. In DNA form, the CDR3 reads TGTGCCAGTTCCTCAGACAGGGAGAAGACTGAAGCTTTCTTT. As protein: CASSSDREKTEAFF.

Here the CDR3 reads CASSVGGSGGHNEQFF. Written as DNA, the CDR3 is TGTGCCAGCAGCGTAGGTGGTAGCGGGGGTCACAATGAGCAGTTCTTC. The chain has TRBV9 and TRBJ2-1; 9 bases fit TRBD2. The CDR3 covers 16 residues. V shed 0 bases and J 5 bases; nucleotides not matched to a gene: 6. The V gene's germline CDR1 is SGDLS and CDR2 YYNGEE.

A word on this clone: The DNA is left out, because the CDR3 cannot be placed on it with certainty; the CDR3 is given as TCRdb lists it. The chain employs TRBV27 and TRBJ1-2; whether TRBD1, the table's D call, matches the DNA was not checked. Germline V gene data show CDR1 as MNHEY and CDR2 as SMNVEV (reference sequence). The CDR3 spans 14 amino acids, including both terminal residues. The CDR3: CASSTSTGVGGYTF.

The chain employs TRBV29-1 and TRBJ2-1; TRBD2 matches at 10 bases. Germline CDR1 and CDR2: SQVTM and ANQGSEA. CDR3 length: 17 residues. V shed 2 bases, J shed 5 bases, and the junction held 12 bases outside the gene matches. CDR3 nucleotides: TGCAGCGTTGAACATGGACGAAGGCTAGCGGGAGACAATGAGCAGTTCTTC. It is translated as CSVEHGRRLAGDNEQFF.

The V and J genes are TRBV9 and TRBJ1-2, with TRBD1 identical over 7 bases. This CDR3 region has 15 residues. After removal of 0 bases from V and 8 bases from J, the junction contained 10 bases not matched to a gene. CDR1 and CDR2 from the germline V gene are SGDLS and YYNGEE. CDR3 DNA sequence: TGTGCCAGCAGCGTAGTCAGGGGGAACGGGGTAGGCTACACCTTC. Its protein is CASSVVRGNGVGYTF.

In its sample, this clone was seen once. V usage is TRBV10-3 and J usage is TRBJ2-1, with 12 bases fitting TRBD2. Germline values: CDR1 ENHRY, CDR2 SYGVKD. This CDR3 has 15 amino acids. With V trimmed by 2 bases and J by 6 bases, 2 bases remained unmatched. The CDR3 DNA reads TGTGCCATCAGTGAGGCTAGCGGGAGGGCCAATGAGCAGTTCTTC. Protein product: CAISEASGRANEQFF.

The chain uses TRBV2 and TRBJ1-2, with D possibly being TRBD1 (5 bases). Looked up from germline, CDR1 is SNHLY and CDR2 is FYNNEI. CDR3 length: 13 amino acids. V dropped 10 bases and J dropped 7 bases, with 19 bases sitting between them. The CDR3 bases are TGTGCCAAGCGTCTGAGTCGGGGGTTTGGCTACACCTTC. Its translation: CAKRLSRGFGYTF. Based on the CDR3 plus reference TRBV2 and TRBJ1-2, the full variable domain is EPEVTQTPSHQVTQMGQEVILRCVPISNHLYFYWYRQILGQKVEFLVSFYNNEISEKSEIFDDQFSVERPDGSNFTLKIRSTKLEDSAMYFCAKRLSRGFGYTFGSGTRLTVV.